A single sample gave rise to the 9 T cell receptor beta chains below, sequenced in a study of T cell responses to AZD1222 COVID-19 vaccine. Using immunoSEQ multiplex PCR, the repertoire was profiled, and TCRdb retains in-frame clones only, with some absent. The sample includes about 120,000 clones, roughly 86% seen only once; the top ten take 17%. The source material was peripheral blood, sampled 28 days after the second AZD1222 dose. The receptors originated from an adult who received the AZD1222 COVID-19 vaccine.

This chain uses TRBV28 with TRBJ2-1; D remains ambiguous. The CDR3 loop spans 10 amino acids. CDR1 is MDHEN and CDR2 is SYDVKM in the germline V gene. Trimming took 8 bases from V and 12 from J, leaving 11 bases between them. This CDR3 is CASWAPAQFF. CDR3 nucleotide sequence: TGTGCCAGCTGGGCACCCGCGCAGTTCTTC.

The chain employs TRBV18 and TRBJ2-1; 11 bases are shared with TRBD2. With 6 bases clipped from V and 4 bases from J, the junction kept 11 bases outside the gene matches. This CDR3 has 17 residues. CDR1 and CDR2 from the germline V gene are KGHSH and LQKENI. Here the CDR3 reads CASSIGVAGGPYNEQFF. In DNA, the CDR3 is TGTGCCAGCTCCATCGGGGTAGCGGGAGGGCCGTACAATGAGCAGTTCTTC.

The chain couples TRBV7-6 to TRBJ1-5; a possible D gene is TRBD1 (6 bases). CDR3 length: 16 amino acids. The germline V and J ends were trimmed by 0 bases and 0 bases, with 9 bases remaining between them. Per the germline V gene, CDR1 is SGHVS and CDR2 is FNYEAQ. For the CDR3, the DNA is TGTGCCAGCAGCTTAGCGGCAGGGGATAGCAATCAGCCCCAGCATTTT. Its protein product is CASSLAAGDSNQPQHF.

In nucleotides, the CDR3 is TGTGCCAGCACTCTGACACCGGGGACCCAGTACTTC. Protein: CASTLTPGTQYF. The chain joins TRBV2 to TRBJ2-5; D is unresolved. The CDR3 has 12 residues. Germline assignment: CDR1 SNHLY and CDR2 FYNNEI. Deletions cut 7 bases from V and 7 bases from J, with 13 bases between.

The chain combines TRBV15 with TRBJ2-7, with D perhaps matching TRBD2 (5 bases). V gave up 0 bases and J gave up 0 bases, with 9 bases separating them. From germline, CDR1 is LNHNV and CDR2 YYDKDF (reference sequence). This CDR3 is 15 amino acids long. This CDR3 reads CATSRDRGSSYEQYF. DNA for the CDR3: TGTGCCACCAGCAGAGATCGTGGGAGCTCCTACGAGCAGTACTTC.

This clone has a handful of counts. The rearrangement joins TRBV29-1 to TRBJ1-3; tentatively, D is TRBD1 (6 bases). The germline V gene has CDR1 SQVTM and CDR2 ANQGSEA. CDR3 length equals 15 residues. The V and J ends lost 4 bases and 2 bases respectively, with 15 bases between them. CDR3 DNA: TGCAGCGTTGCAAAGGGGGATCTAGCTGGAAACACCATATATTTT. This gives the protein CSVAKGDLAGNTIYF. The complete variable domain, with remaining parts taken from reference TRBV29-1 and TRBJ1-3, reads SAVISQKPSRDICQRGTSLTIQCQVDSQVTMMFWYRQQPGQSLTLIATANQGSEATYESGFVIDKFPISRPNLTFSTLTVSNMSPEDSSIYLCSVAKGDLAGNTIYFGEGSWLTVV.

The rearrangement joins TRBV27 to TRBJ1-1; D gene ambiguous. Trimming stripped 5 bases from V and 0 bases from J, with 19 bases between. This CDR3 comprises 17 residues. Germline CDR1 and CDR2: MNHEY and SMNVEV (reference sequence). The CDR3 DNA follows: TGTGCCAGCAGTCGCGCTAGACTGACGGCCATGAACACTGAAGCTTTCTTT. Protein sequence: CASSRARLTAMNTEAFF.

The CDR3 protein is CAWSRRERVEAFF. DNA of the CDR3: TGTGCCTGGAGTCGAAGGGAACGGGTTGAAGCTTTCTTT. This chain uses TRBV30 with TRBJ1-1, with no clear D. Per germline, CDR1 GTSNPN and CDR2 SVGIG (reference sequence). CDR3 length equals 13 residues. Trimming took 2 bases from V and 7 from J, leaving 14 bases between them.

Written as DNA, the CDR3 is TGTGCCAGCACGGGGGGCGTTTCCTACGAGCAGTACTTC. Translation gives CASTGGVSYEQYF. V is TRBV2 and J is TRBJ2-7; TRBD2 is a possible D gene (7 bases). The CDR3 runs to 13 residues. V was clipped by 7 bases and J by 1 base, with 11 bases between them. Germline loops: CDR1 SNHLY, CDR2 FYNNEI. The entire variable domain, with the rest obtained from reference TRBV2 and TRBJ2-7, is as follows: EPEVTQTPSHQVTQMGQEVILRCVPISNHLYFYWYRQILGQKVEFLVSFYNNEISEKSEIFDDQFSVERPDGSNFTLKIRSTKLEDSAMYFCASTGGVSYEQYFGPGTRLTVT.